These 23 T cell receptor beta chains came from one sample sequenced in a study of OX40 agonist ivuxolimab in advanced cancers. The data were produced by immunoSEQ multiplex PCR, yet TCRdb's version contains in-frame clones alone and is incomplete. The sample contains tens of thousands of clones, around 85% of which appear only once. Material: CD4+ or CD8+ T cells sorted from blood, obtained in a trial of the OX40 agonist ivuxolimab. These receptors originate from an adult with an advanced solid tumor such as melanoma, head and neck, liver or kidney cancer.

V usage is TRBV28 and J usage is TRBJ2-5, with D unclear. Germline CDR1 MDHEN, CDR2 SYDVKM. This CDR3 comprises 11 residues. Trimming pared 5 bases from V and 4 bases from J, leaving 5 bases between. The CDR3: CASSPRETQYF. For the CDR3, the DNA is TGTGCCAGCAGTCCCCGAGAGACCCAGTACTTC.

CDR3 region: CASQLQPGKGNTIYF. The CDR3 nucleotides are TGTGCCAGCCAATTACAACCGGGAAAGGGAAACACCATATATTTT. The V gene is TRBV6-6, the J gene TRBJ1-3, with D unresolved. There are 15 residues in the CDR3. Germline lookup yields CDR1 MNHNY and CDR2 SVGAGI (reference sequence). Deletions cut 8 bases from V and 4 bases from J, with 18 bases between.

This chain uses TRBV5-5 with TRBJ1-2; 9 nucleotides align to TRBD1. V shed 1 base, J shed 3 bases, and the junction held 1 base outside the gene matches. The CDR3 extends over 14 amino acids. Germline V CDR1 and CDR2: SGHKS, YYEKEE (reference sequence). The CDR3 DNA follows: TGTGCCAGCAGCTTGTGGGACAGGGACTATGGCTACACCTTC. Protein: CASSLWDRDYGYTF.

The rearrangement joins TRBV7-9 to TRBJ1-1; tentatively, D is TRBD1 (5 bases). V lost 6 bases to trimming and J lost 6 bases, with 23 bases between them. Germline CDR1 and CDR2: SEHNR and FQNEAQ (reference sequence). This CDR3 has 16 amino acids. This CDR3 is CASSPAGAVSSPEAFF. The CDR3 nucleotides read TGTGCCAGCAGTCCCGCCGGGGCAGTTTCTTCGCCTGAAGCTTTCTTT.

The chain combines TRBV12-5 with TRBJ1-2, with 7 bases identical to TRBD1. Germline V gene lookup returns CDR1 LGHNT and CDR2 FRNRAP. The CDR3 runs 16 residues. J gave up 7 bases and V 2 bases, and 13 bases lay outside the gene matches. Here the CDR3 reads CASGLISRRQGIGYTF. The CDR3 coding sequence is TGTGCTAGTGGTTTGATAAGTCGTCGACAGGGTATTGGCTACACCTTC.

V usage is TRBV19 and J usage is TRBJ2-3, with a tentative D call TRBD1 (6 bases). Germline CDR1 is LNHDA and CDR2 is SQIVND (reference sequence). This CDR3 has 13 residues. The ends were cut back, 7 bases at V and 1 base at J, with 9 bases in the middle. CDR3 protein: CASNTGRTDTQYF. Here the CDR3 DNA reads TGTGCCAGTAATACAGGGCGCACAGATACGCAGTATTTT. Together with reference TRBV19 and TRBJ2-3, the CDR3 gives the full variable domain: DGGITQSPKYLFRKEGQNVTLSCEQNLNHDAMYWYRQDPGQGLRLIYYSQIVNDFQKGDIAEGYSVSREKKESFPLTVTSAQKNPTAFYLCASNTGRTDTQYFGPGTRLTVL.

The rearrangement uses TRBV5-4 and TRBJ2-7; weak D call: TRBD2 (6 bases). From germline, CDR1 is SGHNT and CDR2 YYREEE (reference sequence). V was clipped by 4 bases and J by 5 bases, with 10 bases between them. The CDR3 has 12 amino acids. Here the CDR3 DNA reads TGTGCCAGCAGCCCCCCGGGGGACGAGCAGTACTTC. Translated: CASSPPGDEQYF. The full variable domain, rest sourced from reference TRBV5-4 and TRBJ2-7, is ETGVTQSPTHLIKTRGQQVTLRCSSQSGHNTVSWYQQALGQGPQFIFQYYREEENGRGNFPPRFSGLQFPNYSSELNVNALELDDSALYLCASSPPGDEQYFGPGTRLTVT.

This clone was seen just once. V gene TRBV5-4 combines with J gene TRBJ2-7; D perhaps matches TRBD1 (5 bases). Germline loops: CDR1 SGHNT, CDR2 YYREEE (reference sequence). Between the trimmed V and J ends, which lost 0 bases and 4 bases, there was a span of 5 bases. CDR3 length: 12 amino acids. The CDR3 DNA reads as TGTGCCAGCAGCTTGGGACAGTACGAGCAGTACTTC. Translated: CASSLGQYEQYF. Full variable domain (rest looked up from reference TRBV5-4 and TRBJ2-7): ETGVTQSPTHLIKTRGQQVTLRCSSQSGHNTVSWYQQALGQGPQFIFQYYREEENGRGNFPPRFSGLQFPNYSSELNVNALELDDSALYLCASSLGQYEQYFGPGTRLTVT.

The rearrangement links TRBV10-3 to TRBJ2-5; TRBD2 aligns across 15 bases. J lost 4 bases, V lost 6 bases, and 6 bases had no gene match. CDR1 ENHRY and CDR2 SYGVKD come from the germline V gene. The CDR3 sequence is 16 residues long. The DNA for the CDR3 is TGTGCCATCAGAGCGGGACTAGCGGGGGGACGAGAGACCCAGTACTTC. It codes for CAIRAGLAGGRETQYF.

V gene TRBV9 combines with J gene TRBJ2-5; 8 bases fit TRBD1. This CDR3 spans 14 amino acids. Germline CDR1 is SGDLS and CDR2 is YYNGEE. The junction had 6 bases not matched to a gene; V was cut back by 3 bases and J by 5 bases. CDR3 nucleotide sequence: TGTGCCAGCAGCGCACGGACAGGGAGTGAGACCCAGTACTTC. It yields the protein CASSARTGSETQYF.

V is TRBV7-9 and J is TRBJ1-2, with TRBD1 as a possible D gene (5 bases). Trimming took off 3 bases at V and 4 bases at J, with 15 bases between the two ends. The germline V gene encodes CDR1 SEHNR and CDR2 FQNEAQ (reference sequence). The CDR3 spans 15 residues. CDR3 sequence (DNA): TGTGCCAGCAGCTTCCTCGGGACCGGGGGCTATGGCTACACCTTC. This gives the protein CASSFLGTGGYGYTF.

The chain joins TRBV2 to TRBJ2-3; no clear D. The V end was cut by 7 bases, the J end by 9 bases, with 20 bases between. The germline V gene has CDR1 SNHLY and CDR2 FYNNEI. The CDR3 is 14 residues long. CDR3 bases: TGTGCCAGCACTGGGGTCCTTGACGTAGGCACGCAGTATTTT. It translates to CASTGVLDVGTQYF.

Details on this clone: A junction end diverges from the germline sequence, so it may reflect a read error. The gene calls are TRBV2 and TRBJ2-1; 7 bases map to TRBD1. The germline gives CDR1 SNHLY, CDR2 FYNNEI. The CDR3 extends over 12 amino acids. The DNA of the CDR3 is TGTGCCAGCAGAGAAGACAGGGTCGGGCAGTTCTTC. This encodes CASREDRVGQFF.

V usage is TRBV5-1 and J usage is TRBJ1-6; no clear D gene. Trimming left V 0 bases short and J 4 bases short, with 11 bases between. Germline values: CDR1 SGHRS, CDR2 YFSETQ. The CDR3 is 16 residues long. The CDR3 sequence: CASSLAGPRYNSPLHF. In nucleotides, the CDR3 is TGCGCCAGCAGCTTGGCCGGGCCTCGTTATAATTCACCCCTCCACTTT.

CDR3 residues: CASKSGGRTDTQYF. The CDR3, as DNA: TGTGCCAGTAAGTCCGGGGGCCGCACAGATACGCAGTATTTT. The chain couples TRBV19 to TRBJ2-3; D tentatively fits TRBD1 or TRBD2 (6 bases each). The CDR3 consists of 14 residues. Germline-derived CDR1 and CDR2 are LNHDA and SQIVND (reference sequence). Trimming stripped 7 bases from V and 1 base from J, with 12 bases between.

This clone was counted once. The V call is TRBV18, the J call TRBJ2-2, with 9 bases matching TRBD1. Trimming at V came to 3 bases and at J to 4 bases, leaving 6 bases not matched to a gene. Germline V gives CDR1 KGHSH, CDR2 LQKENI. The CDR3 loop spans 16 amino acids. The CDR3 protein is CASSPGQGDGTGELFF. CDR3 nucleotides: TGTGCCAGCTCACCGGGACAGGGTGACGGCACCGGGGAGCTGTTTTTT.

The V and J genes are TRBV19 and TRBJ2-2; D gene uncertain. Germline V gene sequence: CDR1 LNHDA, CDR2 SQIVND (reference sequence). The CDR3 contains 16 residues. V shed 7 bases and J shed 1 base, with 16 bases lying between them. For the CDR3, the DNA is TGTGCCAGTAAACGCTCTTCCGCGGTGAACACCGGGGAGCTGTTTTTT. Residues: CASKRSSAVNTGELFF. Full variable domain (outside the CDR3, taken from reference TRBV19 and TRBJ2-2): DGGITQSPKYLFRKEGQNVTLSCEQNLNHDAMYWYRQDPGQGLRLIYYSQIVNDFQKGDIAEGYSVSREKKESFPLTVTSAQKNPTAFYLCASKRSSAVNTGELFFGEGSRLTVL.

The rearrangement joins TRBV6-1 to TRBJ2-5; D is undetermined. Trimming stripped 5 bases from V and 6 bases from J, with 10 bases between. This CDR3 comprises 12 residues. CDR1 is MNHNS and CDR2 is SASEGT in the germline V gene. CDR3 loop: CASSSLAQTQYF. In DNA, the CDR3 is TGTGCCAGCAGTTCTTTAGCACAGACCCAGTACTTC.

This clone showed up just once. The chain uses TRBV10-3 and TRBJ2-7; D remains unclear. The ends were cut back, 2 bases at V and 4 bases at J, with 9 bases in the middle. The CDR3 consists of 13 residues. Germline CDR1 ENHRY, CDR2 SYGVKD. The CDR3 DNA sequence: TGTGCCATCAGTGAGGCTGAGCTATACGAGCAGTACTTC. Translating gives CAISEAELYEQYF.

The chain recombines TRBV4-1 with TRBJ2-1, with D tentatively TRBD1 (6 bases). CDR1 is MGHRA, CDR2 YSYEKL, per germline. Trimming cost V 4 bases and J 0 bases, with 16 bases left between them. The CDR3 contains 17 residues. The CDR3 sequence is CASSRGRAASSYNEQFF. In DNA form, the CDR3 reads TGCGCCAGCAGCCGGGGGCGGGCGGCTTCCTCCTACAATGAGCAGTTCTTC.

This clone was detected once. The genes are TRBV2 and TRBJ2-1; perhaps TRBD2 as D (5 bases). Trimming took off 6 bases at V and 8 bases at J, with 11 bases between the two ends. Germline CDR1 and CDR2: SNHLY and FYNNEI. The CDR3 covers 12 residues. CDR3 in DNA: TGTGCCAGCAGCCTCGGGGTCGATGAGCAGTTCTTC. It yields the protein CASSLGVDEQFF.

The J gene is TRBJ2-2, the V gene TRBV7-2, with D perhaps being TRBD1 or TRBD2 (5 bases each). The germline gives CDR1 SGHTA, CDR2 FQGNSA. The CDR3 contains 16 residues. V gave up 1 base and J gave up 1 base, with 10 bases separating them. Written as DNA, the CDR3 is TGTGCCAGCAGCTTAGGTGCAGGGAGGAACACCGGGGAGCTGTTTTTT. It yields the protein CASSLGAGRNTGELFF.

The chain combines TRBV6-1 with TRBJ2-3; 11 bases line up with TRBD1. Germline CDR1 MNHNS, CDR2 SASEGT. With 6 bases clipped from V and 6 bases from J, the junction kept 8 bases outside the gene matches. The CDR3 consists of 15 residues. The CDR3 coding sequence is TGTGCCAGCAGAACCTTGAGGACAGGGGGCGATACGCAGTATTTT. It encodes CASRTLRTGGDTQYF.